This TCR beta chain was obtained from a study of T cell repertoires in cytomegalovirus infection. Study as a whole: Recently identified HLA-C-restricted CMV epitopes and well-studied HLA-B-restricted CMV epitopes were used by the study. Study-level points and caveats: What dominated the ex vivo response were HLA-C-restricted CMV-specific TCR beta clonotypes.

TCRdb reprocessed the reads with MiXCR, giving one entry per CDR3 protein. The table lists fewer than 65,000 distinct CDR3 sequences, roughly 20% of them singletons. Germline V gene lookup returns CDR1 MNHEY and CDR2 SVGEGT. CDR3 length: 14 amino acids. V was pared by 7 bases and J by 1 base, with 14 bases between. This clonotype showed up just a few times. Its antigen remains unidentified. This TCR was recovered from a human donor in good health (CMV status not recorded). Some clones in this sample may be carry-over from other donors' samples. V is TRBV6-2 or TRBV6-3 and J is TRBJ2-7; possible D gene TRBD1, 6 bases. The sequencing used CD8+ T cells from cultured PBMCs, collected from culture after CMV antigen stimulation. The CDR3, as DNA: TGTGCCAGCAAGGGGGACGGTGCTTCCTACGAGCAGTACTTC. It yields the protein CASKGDGASYEQYF.